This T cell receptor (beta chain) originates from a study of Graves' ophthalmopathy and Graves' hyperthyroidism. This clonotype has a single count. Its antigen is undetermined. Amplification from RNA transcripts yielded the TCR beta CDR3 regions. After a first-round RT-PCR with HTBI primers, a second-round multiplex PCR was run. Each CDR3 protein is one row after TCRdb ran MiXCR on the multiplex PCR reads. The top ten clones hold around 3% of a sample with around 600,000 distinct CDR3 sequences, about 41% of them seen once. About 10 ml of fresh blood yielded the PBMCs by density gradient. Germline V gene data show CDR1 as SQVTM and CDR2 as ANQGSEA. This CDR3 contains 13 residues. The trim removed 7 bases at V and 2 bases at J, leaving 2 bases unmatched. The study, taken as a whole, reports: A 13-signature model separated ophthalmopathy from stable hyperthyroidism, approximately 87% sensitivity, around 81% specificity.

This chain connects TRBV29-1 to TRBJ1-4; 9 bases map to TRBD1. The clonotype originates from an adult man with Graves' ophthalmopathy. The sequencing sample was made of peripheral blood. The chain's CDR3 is CSAGTGTNEKLFF. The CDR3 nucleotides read TGCAGCGCCGGGACAGGGACTAATGAAAAACTGTTTTTT.